This TCR beta chain was obtained from a study of cytomegalovirus exposure and HLA in healthy donors. V was pared by 0 bases and J by 5 bases, with 17 bases between. CDR3 size: 16 residues. Per germline, CDR1 SGDLS and CDR2 YYNGEE. Amplification used 60 Vbeta primers and 13 Jbeta primers. Using immunoSEQ multiplex PCR, the repertoire was profiled, and TCRdb retains in-frame clones only, with some absent. Its clone listing holds under 100,000 clones. The rearrangement links TRBV9 to TRBJ2-5, with a weak D call TRBD2 (5 bases). Sequencing was performed on PBMCs. The sequence came from a man aged 25-45 years in good health and CMV-seronegative. The CDR3 sequence: CASSVDRSATGETQYF. CDR3 in DNA: TGTGCCAGCAGCGTAGATCGGTCGGCGACGGGGGAGACCCAGTACTTC.